One T cell receptor beta chain is described in this entry. Its antigen remains unknown. The source of the sample is a study of T cell responses to AZD1222 COVID-19 vaccine. General study results and limits: The CD4 TCRs associated with vaccination extended across spike and predominated at 160-218 and 743-854. There were mostly white British donors and more females than males, and clonal diversity was possibly underestimated. Within unmutated variant regions lay the reported targets of nearly half of spike-specific TCRs.

The trim removed 4 bases at V and 4 bases at J, leaving 7 bases unmatched. The CDR3 extends over 14 amino acids. The V gene's germline CDR1 is SGHRS and CDR2 YFSETQ. Sequencing was performed with immunoSEQ multiplex PCR; in TCRdb, only in-frame clones are kept and a portion is missing. Among 110,000 to 150,000 clones listed, 75% to 95% were seen once. This TCR was recovered from an adult in good health. The sample was peripheral blood, taken on day 0 of AZD1222 vaccination. This chain uses TRBV5-1 with TRBJ1-1, with 7 bases fitting TRBD1. The DNA of the CDR3 is TGCGCCAGCAGCGGCAGGGGGGATAGCACTGAAGCTTTCTTT. Amino acids: CASSGRGDSTEAFF. The whole variable domain, filled in from reference TRBV5-1 and TRBJ1-1, reads KAGVTQTPRYLIKTRGQQVTLSCSPISGHRSVSWYQQTPGQGLQFLFEYFSETQRNKGNFPGRFSGRQFSNSRSEMNVSTLELGDSALYLCASSGRGDSTEAFFGQGTRLTVV.